This passage covers 8 T cell receptor beta chains from one sample sequenced in a study of tumor-infiltrating lymphocytes in primary liver carcinoma. Production of TCR beta cDNA used roughly 0.55 ug total RNA together with a constant-region primer. ARM-PCR, slightly modified, supplied the TCR beta libraries through three nested multiplex PCR rounds. Amplification in the first two PCR rounds was performed using TRBV1-TRBV30 forward primers and a C-beta reverse primer for 10 cycles each. In TCRdb, the multiplex PCR reads were re-called with MiXCR into one record per CDR3 protein. The sample lists approximately 37,000 distinct CDR3 sequences; approximately 71% were seen once. From roughly 21-30 mg of unsorted bulk tissue, DNA and RNA were co-extracted together. The sequenced material came from tumor-adjacent normal liver tissue. The origin of the receptors is a man aged 40-49 years with primary liver carcinoma and hepatitis B virus infection.

Details on this clonotype: The conserved final phenylalanine or tryptophan is absent from the CDR3, which likely points to a read error. The rearrangement joins TRBV6-1 to TRBJ1-1; 8 nucleotides line up with TRBD1. CDR3 length: 17 amino acids. The V gene's germline CDR1 is MNHNS and CDR2 SASEGT. CDR3 DNA sequence: TGTGCTAGGAGTGAAGGTGAAGGGCAGGGGGCTAACACTGAAGCTTTCTGT. Its protein is CARSEGEGQGANTEAFC.

This clonotype was observed at least ten times. V usage is TRBV25-1 and J usage is TRBJ2-7; the D gene is possibly TRBD2 (6 bases). CDR1 MGHDK and CDR2 SYGVNS come from the germline V gene. Trimming left V 7 bases short and J 5 bases short, with 15 bases between. The CDR3 is made up of 13 amino acids. CDR3 nucleotides: TGTGCCAGCACGGGACTTGCTGGCAACGAGCAGTACTTC. Translation gives CASTGLAGNEQYF.

Comment on this clonotype: Relative to the germline gene, one junction end is altered; a read error may explain this. CDR3 residues: CANSSRPQGGCNYGYTF. CDR3 DNA sequence: TGTGCCAACAGCTCCAGACCCCAGGGGGGGTGCAACTATGGCTACACCTTC. V is TRBV7-9 and J is TRBJ1-2, with 7 bases fitting TRBD1. Germline CDR1 and CDR2: SEHNR and FQNEAQ (reference sequence). This CDR3 contains 17 residues.

With respect to this clonotype: An end of the junction does not agree with germline; a read error may underlie this. The gene calls are TRBV7-9 and TRBJ1-2; 11 bases map to TRBD1. This CDR3 is built from 14 residues. Germline V gives CDR1 SEHNR, CDR2 FQNEAQ (reference sequence). The CDR3 sequence: CASRWDRGFRGYAF. As DNA, the CDR3 is TGCGCCAGCAGATGGGACAGGGGGTTTCGTGGCTACGCCTTC.

This clonotype was seen just once. The junction departs from germline at one end; a sequencing error may be responsible. This chain links TRBV28 with TRBJ2-6, with D tentatively TRBD1 (5 bases). The V gene's germline CDR1 is MDHEN and CDR2 SYDVKM. The CDR3 runs 16 residues. The CDR3 DNA reads TGTGCCACCGCCCCAAGGGGCGTCTCTGGGGCCAACGTCCTGACCTTC. Amino acids: CATAPRGVSGANVLTF.

Worth noting for this clonotype: At one end the junction does not follow the germline gene, possibly because of a read error. The CDR3 coding sequence is TGCAGCACCAAGACATCTGGGACCGGTACTCCCTACGAGCAATACTTC. Protein product: CSTKTSGTGTPYEQYF. This sequence joins TRBV29-1 and TRBJ2-7; D may correspond to TRBD1 or TRBD2 (5 bases each). The CDR3 consists of 16 residues. Germline V lookup: CDR1 SQVTM, CDR2 ANQGSEA.

The sample holds many counts of this clonotype. A read error may be the cause here, since a much bigger clone is one base away. The chain is built from TRBV12-3 or TRBV12-4 and TRBJ2-6; the D gene could be TRBD1 or TRBD2 (6 bases each). The CDR3 consists of 15 residues. In DNA, the CDR3 is TGTGCCAGCATGGAGGGACACTCTGGGGCCAACGTCCCGACTTTC. Translated, it gives CASMEGHSGANVPTF.

This clonotype showed up many times. This chain uses TRBV20-1 with TRBJ2-2; D is possibly TRBD2 (6 bases). Trimming removed 3 bases at V and 5 bases at J, with 13 bases between. Germline CDR1 reads DFQATT; CDR2 reads SNEGSKA (reference sequence). The CDR3 is 14 amino acids. The CDR3 DNA follows: TGCAGTGCTAGGGACCCGGCGGGGACCGGGGAGCTGTTTTTT. Translation: CSARDPAGTGELFF.